This T cell receptor (beta chain) was sequenced for a study of cytomegalovirus exposure and HLA in healthy donors. Primers for the PCR totalled 60 Vbeta and 13 Jbeta. Some clones are missing from TCRdb's copy, which holds only in-frame ones; the method was immunoSEQ multiplex PCR. The sample lists about 20,000 clones, around 77% occurring once. Germline V gene lookup returns CDR1 MNHNY and CDR2 SVGAGI (reference sequence). V lost 5 bases and J lost 5; bases outside the gene matches: 9. This CDR3 region has 16 residues. This TCR derives from a man in his sixties in good health and CMV-seronegative. Specimen: PBMCs. The rearrangement uses TRBV6-6 and TRBJ2-1; 10 bases map to TRBD2. The chain's CDR3 is CASSSKLAGGNNEQFF. The CDR3 DNA sequence: TGTGCCAGCAGTAGCAAGTTAGCGGGAGGAAACAATGAGCAGTTCTTC.